This is a list of T cell receptor beta chains from one sample in a study of blood T cell repertoires in COVID-19. Repertoires were generated with immunoSEQ multiplex PCR, while TCRdb's copy carries only in-frame clones and drops some. The sample has around 170,000 clones; 80% are singletons. The sequenced sample was PBMCs or T cells enriched from blood (not recorded which). These receptor sequences come from a man in his 60s who had been exposed to COVID-19. The CDR3 runs from the conserved cysteine through the conserved F or W. D genes are given only for firm matches. A row's size may be missing; if present it is once, few, many or a size class.

V	J	D	size	DNA	CDR3
TRBV14	TRBJ2-2	TRBD2	NA	TGTGCCAGCAGCCGCTTCAGAGCGGGAGGGCCTGGAGACGGGGAGCTGTTTTTT	CASSRFRAGGPGDGELFF
TRBV5-1	TRBJ2-7	NA	NA	TGCGCCAGCAGCTTGGGGGCAGGGAACGAGCAGTACTTC	CASSLGAGNEQYF
TRBV7-8	TRBJ2-3	TRBD2	few	TGTGCCAGCAGCTTAGCTATCCTAGCGGGAGACTATTTCCCTAGCACAGATACGCAGTATTTT	CASSLAILAGDYFPSTDTQYF
TRBV29-1	TRBJ2-5	NA	NA	TGCAGCGTGGGGCGCAGGGACCAAGAGACCCAGTACTTC	CSVGRRDQETQYF
TRBV5-1	TRBJ2-7	TRBD2	NA	TGCGCCAGCAGCTTCAACTGGGTCGGGACTAGCGTCTCCTACGAGCAGTACTTC	CASSFNWVGTSVSYEQYF
TRBV29-1	TRBJ2-7	NA	NA	TGCAGCGCTGTCGGAGGGAGAGGCTACGAGCAGTACTTC	CSAVGGRGYEQYF
TRBV7-9	TRBJ1-4	NA	NA	TGTGCCAGCAGCCCAGGCGGCCAGGGCAATAATGAAAAACTGTTTTTT	CASSPGGQGNNEKLFF
TRBV7-9	TRBJ1-2	NA	NA	TGTGCCAGCAGCTTAATCGGTAACTATGGCTACACCTTC	CASSLIGNYGYTF
TRBV5-8	TRBJ1-5	TRBD1	NA	TGTGCCAGCAGCCCGACAGGGTATAGCAATCAGCCCCAGCATTTT	CASSPTGYSNQPQHF
TRBV13	TRBJ2-5	NA	NA	TGTGCCAGCAGCCGGCCTAGGGAGACCCAGTACTTC	CASSRPRETQYF
TRBV24-1	TRBJ2-3	TRBD2	NA	TGTGCCACCAGTGATCCGGGGGTGACTAGCGGACACACAGATACGCAGTATTTT	CATSDPGVTSGHTDTQYF
TRBV11-2	TRBJ1-2	TRBD1	NA	TGTGCCAGCAGCTTAGATCTGGACAGGCCTCCGAAAGGCTACACCTTC	CASSLDLDRPPKGYTF
TRBV10-3	TRBJ2-1	NA	NA	TGTGCCATCAGTGTGCGGGAATCCAACAATGAGCAGTTCTTC	CAISVRESNNEQFF
TRBV9	TRBJ1-6	NA	NA	TGTGCCAGCAGCATAGGACTACCACCGAATTCACCCCTCCACTTT	CASSIGLPPNSPLHF
TRBV4-3	TRBJ1-4	NA	NA	TGCGCCAGCAGCCAAGAAACCCAAGGAGATGCTGTCGAAAAACTGTTTTTT	CASSQETQGDAVEKLFF
TRBV28	TRBJ2-5	NA	few	TGTGCCAGCAGTTTTACTAACCAAGAGACCCAGTACTTC	CASSFTNQETQYF
TRBV5-4	TRBJ1-6	NA	few	TGTGCCAGCAGCTTGGACAGTCTCTCCTATAATTCACCCCTCCACTTT	CASSLDSLSYNSPLHF
TRBV30	TRBJ1-2	TRBD1	NA	TGTGCCTGGAGTGTTACCGGGACAGGGGGAGGCGGCTACACCTTC	CAWSVTGTGGGGYTF
TRBV12-5	TRBJ1-2	NA	NA	TGTGCTAGTGGGGGGCTGCGGGGCCGTCCCTATGGCTACACCTTC	CASGGLRGRPYGYTF
TRBV7-2	TRBJ1-1	TRBD1	many	TGTGCCAGCAGCTTGGACAGGTGGAACACTGAAGCTTTCTTT	CASSLDRWNTEAFF
TRBV12-5	TRBJ1-1	TRBD1	once	TGTGCTAGTGGTTTCGGACAGGGGGGGTCTGAAGCTTTCTTT	CASGFGQGGSEAFF
TRBV5-1	TRBJ2-7	TRBD2	once	TGCGCCAGCACGATGCAGACTAGCGGGAGTTACGAGCAGTACTTC	CASTMQTSGSYEQYF
TRBV27	TRBJ2-6	TRBD1	NA	TGTGCCAGCAGCCATAGGACAGGGTTCGCCGGGGCCAACGTCCTGACTTTC	CASSHRTGFAGANVLTF
TRBV9	TRBJ2-2	TRBD2	NA	TGTGCCAGCAGCCTACTAGCGGGATGGGCCGGGGAGCTGTTTTTT	CASSLLAGWAGELFF
TRBV7-7	TRBJ2-7	TRBD1	NA	TGTGCCAGCAGCCGGGGACAGGGGGAACCCCACGAGCAGTACTTC	CASSRGQGEPHEQYF
TRBV5-1	TRBJ2-7	NA	NA	TGCGCCAGCAGCTTACTTGGGGGGTCCAGCTCCTACGAGCAGTACTTC	CASSLLGGSSSYEQYF
TRBV4-1	TRBJ1-5	TRBD1	NA	TGCGCCAGCAGCCAACAGGGGGTCAATCAGCCCCAGCATTTT	CASSQQGVNQPQHF
TRBV4-1	TRBJ2-3	NA	once	TGCGCCAGCAGCCTTCTTGGCACAGATACGCAGTATTTT	CASSLLGTDTQYF
TRBV30	TRBJ2-7	NA	NA	TGTGCCTGGAGTGTATTGAGGGCATACGAGCAGTACTTC	CAWSVLRAYEQYF
TRBV5-1	TRBJ2-1	TRBD2	NA	TGCGCCAGCAGCTTAATGCTAGCGGGCAACATCTACAATGAGCAGTTCTTC	CASSLMLAGNIYNEQFF
TRBV27	TRBJ1-2	TRBD1	few	TGTGCCAGCAGTTCGACAGGGTCCGGCTACACCTTC	CASSSTGSGYTF
TRBV19	TRBJ2-3	TRBD2	NA	TGTGCCAGTAGTCTCCGGACTAGCGGGATGACGGGAACAGATACGCAGTATTTT	CASSLRTSGMTGTDTQYF
TRBV5-4	TRBJ1-4	NA	once	TGTGCCAGCAGCTTGGGAACGGGTGTGGTTGAAAAACTGTTTTTT	CASSLGTGVVEKLFF
TRBV2	TRBJ2-7	NA	NA	TGTGCCAGCTCCCGACAGTCGCTTTCCTACGAGCAGTACTTC	CASSRQSLSYEQYF
TRBV27	TRBJ1-5	TRBD1	NA	TGTGCCAGCAGTACCGACAGGGGAGGGCAGCCCCAGCATTTT	CASSTDRGGQPQHF
TRBV11-3	TRBJ1-2	NA	NA	TGTGCCAGCAGCACCGACGGGAACGGTTATGGCTACACCTTC	CASSTDGNGYGYTF
TRBV27	TRBJ2-7	NA	once	TGTGCCAGCAGTTCCCCACGGGGGACAGCAGGATCCTACGAGCAGTACTTC	CASSSPRGTAGSYEQYF
TRBV5-1	TRBJ1-5	NA	NA	TGCGCCAGCAGCGCCATGGGAGGGAGCAATCAGCCCCAGCATTTT	CASSAMGGSNQPQHF
TRBV19	TRBJ1-2	TRBD1	few	TGTGCCAGTAGTATAGATCTCCAGGGGGCTCGGCCCGGCTACACCTTC	CASSIDLQGARPGYTF
TRBV4-1	TRBJ2-1	TRBD2	NA	TGCGCCAGCAGCCTAACTAGCGCCGGGATCTATGAGCAGTTCTTC	CASSLTSAGIYEQFF
TRBV12-3/TRBV12-4	TRBJ1-6	NA	NA	TGTGCCAGCAGTTTTCAGGGTTATTCACCCCTCCACTTT	CASSFQGYSPLHF
TRBV21-1	TRBJ2-2	NA	NA	TGTGCCAGCAGCAAAGAGGATTGGGGGCCAACGAGCACCGGGGAGCTGTTTTTT	CASSKEDWGPTSTGELFF
TRBV27	TRBJ1-6	NA	NA	TGTGCCAGCAGCTCAATCGTGGGCCAGGGATCACCCCTCCACTTT	CASSSIVGQGSPLHF
TRBV18	TRBJ1-1	NA	NA	TGTGCCAGCTCACAGAAAACTACGGGGGGATACACTGAAGCTTTCTTT	CASSQKTTGGYTEAFF
TRBV9	TRBJ2-5	NA	NA	TGTGCCAGCAGCGCCCGACTAGGCCATGGAGAGACCCAGTACTTC	CASSARLGHGETQYF
TRBV19	TRBJ2-3	NA	few	TGTGCCAGTAGTATTCAGGGGAGCACAGATACGCAGTATTTT	CASSIQGSTDTQYF
TRBV28	TRBJ2-4	NA	NA	TGTGCCAGCAGTCCCCACCCAGGGTACATTCAGTACTTC	CASSPHPGYIQYF
TRBV29-1	TRBJ1-1	NA	once	TGCAGCGTAAAAAGGACAGTAATGAACACTGAAGCTTTCTTT	CSVKRTVMNTEAFF
TRBV29-1	TRBJ2-2	NA	NA	TGCAGCGTTGATAGGCCAGGGAAAACCGGGGAGCTGTTTTTT	CSVDRPGKTGELFF
TRBV3-1/TRBV3-2	TRBJ2-3	NA	NA	TGTGCCAGCAGCCAACGAGGGAGTGGAGATACGCAGTATTTT	CASSQRGSGDTQYF
TRBV6-5	TRBJ1-2	TRBD1	few	TGTGCCAGCAGGCCCGGGACAGGGGGACTAGGCTACACCTTC	CASRPGTGGLGYTF
TRBV5-1	TRBJ2-7	NA	NA	TGCGCCAGCAGCTTGGTGGGCAGAGACTCCTACGAGCAGTACTTC	CASSLVGRDSYEQYF
TRBV5-6	TRBJ2-6	TRBD2	once	TGTGCCAGCAGCTTGGGACTAGCGGGTACTGGGGCCAACGTCCTGACTTTC	CASSLGLAGTGANVLTF
TRBV30	TRBJ2-2	NA	once	TGTGCCTGGAGTGTACTAGTCGCCTCCGGGGAGCTGTTTTTT	CAWSVLVASGELFF
TRBV28	TRBJ2-1	TRBD2	NA	TGTGCCAGTTCCGGACTAGCGGGAGTAGATGAGCAGTTCTTC	CASSGLAGVDEQFF